A single sample is the source of the 15 T cell receptor beta chains below, sequenced in a study of blood T cells in healthy people across ages. A second about 6 to 11 cycle PCR used barcoded and J-beta primers. TCRdb re-analysed the 5' RACE reads in MiXCR, keeping a single row per CDR3 protein. The sample shows 950,000 to 1,200,000 distinct CDR3 sequences, 35% to 40% of them seen only once. Sequencing input: blood. Every receptor here comes from a man between 18 and 29 years old in good health.

This clonotype was recorded once. V is TRBV20-1 and J is TRBJ2-1; tentatively, D is TRBD1 or TRBD2 (6 bases each). V gave up 0 bases and J gave up 5 bases, with 17 bases separating them. In germline, CDR1 is DFQATT, CDR2 SNEGSKA (reference sequence). The length of the CDR3 is 16 residues. DNA for the CDR3: TGCAGTGCTAGAGACCCCTTGACGGGGGACAACAATGAGCAGTTCTTC. Protein sequence: CSARDPLTGDNNEQFF.

The chain combines TRBV2 with TRBJ1-6; no clear D. There are 17 residues in the CDR3. V was pared by 2 bases and J by 7 bases, with 18 bases between. Germline values: CDR1 SNHLY, CDR2 FYNNEI. This CDR3 reads CASSEFVGVDPNSPLHF. The DNA for the CDR3 is TGTGCCAGCAGTGAATTTGTCGGTGTGGATCCCAATTCACCCCTCCACTTT.

This clonotype appeared a few times. V usage is TRBV5-1 and J usage is TRBJ2-7, with TRBD1 identical over 7 bases. The CDR3 sequence is 13 residues long. Trimming at V came to 3 bases and at J to 8 bases, leaving 8 bases not matched to a gene. Germline V lookup: CDR1 SGHRS, CDR2 YFSETQ. As DNA, the CDR3 is TGCGCCAGCAGCTCTCAATTACAGGGGAAGCAGTACTTC. Protein product: CASSSQLQGKQYF.

This clonotype was seen at least ten times. The V and J genes are TRBV9 and TRBJ2-3, with D perhaps TRBD2 (5 bases). Trimming cost V 2 bases and J 2 bases, with 9 bases left between them. The V gene's germline CDR1 is SGDLS and CDR2 YYNGEE. CDR3 length equals 14 residues. CDR3 loop: CASSVAGPTDTQYF. The CDR3 nucleotides are TGTGCCAGCAGCGTTGCGGGTCCCACAGATACGCAGTATTTT.

The genes are TRBV4-3 and TRBJ2-3; no definite D call. The CDR3 loop spans 15 amino acids. Per germline, CDR1 LGHNA and CDR2 YSLEER. V was pared by 1 base and J by 7 bases, with 15 bases between. The CDR3 region is CASSQGWAEINTQYF. DNA of the CDR3: TGCGCCAGCAGCCAAGGATGGGCCGAGATTAATACGCAGTATTTT.

CDR3 DNA: TGTGCCAGCAGCTTTAACAGGGATCAGCCCCAGCATTTT. Its protein product is CASSFNRDQPQHF. The chain recombines TRBV7-2 with TRBJ1-5; TRBD1 might be the D (6 bases). V lost 3 bases to trimming and J lost 5 bases, with 8 bases between them. The CDR3 sequence is 13 residues long. The germline V gene encodes CDR1 SGHTA and CDR2 FQGNSA.

Of note for this clonotype: This clone may be a read error of a much larger clone one base away. This chain connects TRBV27 to TRBJ2-5, with TRBD2 identical over 8 bases. V lost 6 bases and J lost 2; bases outside the gene matches: 5. The CDR3 runs 14 residues. The germline V gene encodes CDR1 MNHEY and CDR2 SMNVEV (reference sequence). The CDR3 loop reads CASRLAGNQETQYF. The CDR3 DNA follows: TGTGCCAGCAGATTAGCGGGGAATCAAGAGACCCAGTACTTC.

This clonotype was seen a handful of times. This chain connects TRBV7-8 to TRBJ2-5, with a tentative D call TRBD1 (6 bases). CDR3 length equals 14 residues. Trimming pared 5 bases from V and 1 base from J, leaving 11 bases between. The germline V gene encodes CDR1 SGHVS and CDR2 FQNEAQ. The CDR3 nucleotides are TGTGCCAGCAGCCCTTTGACAGGCCAAGAGACCCAGTACTTC. This sequence encodes CASSPLTGQETQYF.

V and J are TRBV7-2 and TRBJ2-3; no clear D gene. The germline V gene encodes CDR1 SGHTA and CDR2 FQGNSA. Between the trimmed V and J ends, which lost 8 bases and 6 bases, there was a span of 18 bases. The CDR3 has 14 residues. The CDR3 protein is CASVHSLGKDTQYF. The CDR3 DNA reads as TGTGCCAGCGTCCACTCCCTGGGGAAGGATACGCAGTATTTT. The full variable domain, with the rest looked up from reference TRBV7-2 and TRBJ2-3, is GAGVSQSPSNKVTEKGKDVELRCDPISGHTALYWYRQSLGQGLEFLIYFQGNSAPDKSGLPSDRFSAERTGGSVSTLTIQRTQQEDSAVYLCASVHSLGKDTQYFGPGTRLTVL.

The chain employs TRBV5-6 and TRBJ1-4; TRBD1 agrees at 7 bases. In germline, CDR1 is SGHDT, CDR2 YYEEEE. The CDR3 loop spans 15 amino acids. J lost 3 bases, V lost 1 base, and 3 bases had no gene match. The CDR3 DNA reads as TGTGCCAGCAGCTTGTTCGGGACAGCTAATGAAAAACTGTTTTTT. It codes for CASSLFGTANEKLFF.

Turning to this clonotype: A much larger clonotype is one base distant, so this may be a read error. CDR3: CSARDLVSAETNEQYF. The CDR3 DNA reads as TGCAGTGCTAGAGATCTGGTTAGCGCGGAGACCAATGAGCAGTACTTC. The rearrangement links TRBV20-1 to TRBJ2-7; possibly TRBD2 for D (5 bases). Trimming took 0 bases from V and 7 from J, leaving 22 bases between them. This CDR3 spans 16 amino acids. Germline CDR1 DFQATT, CDR2 SNEGSKA (reference sequence).

CDR3 DNA: TGCAGTGCTAGGTCTCGTAGAACCGGGACACTTATTTACGAGCAGTACTTC. Encoded protein: CSARSRRTGTLIYEQYF. This chain joins TRBV20-1 and TRBJ2-7, with D possibly matching TRBD1 (6 bases). The V gene's germline CDR1 is DFQATT and CDR2 SNEGSKA (reference sequence). V shed 3 bases and J shed 4 bases, with 25 bases lying between them. CDR3 size: 17 residues.

The CDR3 protein is CASSLLAGGYSYNEQFF. The CDR3 coding sequence is TGTGCCAGCTCACTGCTAGCGGGGGGCTACTCCTACAATGAGCAGTTCTTC. This sequence joins TRBV18 and TRBJ2-1, with 11 bases that match TRBD2. V was pared by 4 bases and J by 0 bases, with 5 bases of the junction left unmatched. From germline, CDR1 is KGHSH and CDR2 LQKENI. This CDR3 contains 17 residues. Variable domain in full (rest from reference TRBV18 and TRBJ2-1): NAGVMQNPRHLVRRRGQEARLRCSPMKGHSHVYWYRQLPEEGLKFMVYLQKENIIDESGMPKERFSAEFPKEGPSILRIQQVVRGDSAAYFCASSLLAGGYSYNEQFFGPGTRLTVL.

The chain is built from TRBV9 and TRBJ1-4; D gene unclear. Per germline, CDR1 SGDLS and CDR2 YYNGEE. This CDR3 comprises 17 residues. Deletions cut 4 bases from V and 3 bases from J, with 19 bases between. The chain's CDR3 is CASSYDKKAGANEKLFF. The DNA of the CDR3 is TGTGCCAGCAGCTACGACAAAAAGGCCGGAGCTAATGAAAAACTGTTTTTT.

This clonotype has at least ten counts. This chain connects TRBV27 to TRBJ2-3; D gene unclear. The CDR3 is 13 amino acids. Germline values: CDR1 MNHEY, CDR2 SMNVEV (reference sequence). The ends were cut back, 5 bases at V and 5 bases at J, with 11 bases in the middle. This CDR3 reads CASSVGEGDTQYF. CDR3 bases: TGTGCCAGCAGTGTGGGCGAAGGAGATACGCAGTATTTT.